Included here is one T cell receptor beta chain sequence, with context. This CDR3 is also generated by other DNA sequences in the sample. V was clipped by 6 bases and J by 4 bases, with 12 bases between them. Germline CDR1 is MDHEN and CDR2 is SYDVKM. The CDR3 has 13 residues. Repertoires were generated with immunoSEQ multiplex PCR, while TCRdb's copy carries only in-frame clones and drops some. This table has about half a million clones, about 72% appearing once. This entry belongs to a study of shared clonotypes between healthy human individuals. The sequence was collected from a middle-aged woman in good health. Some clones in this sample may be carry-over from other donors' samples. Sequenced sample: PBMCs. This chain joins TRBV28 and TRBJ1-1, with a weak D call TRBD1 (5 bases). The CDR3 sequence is CASSNPGGTEAFF. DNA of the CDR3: TGTGCCAGCAGCAACCCCGGGGGCACTGAAGCTTTCTTT.